Listed here are 27 T cell receptor beta chains from one sample, sequenced in a study of OX40 agonist ivuxolimab in advanced cancers. Method: immunoSEQ multiplex PCR; TCRdb's copy keeps in-frame clones and lacks some. The table records approximately 98,000 clones, under 85% of them present only once. Sequencing used CD4+ or CD8+ T cells sorted from blood, obtained in a trial of the OX40 agonist ivuxolimab. The source of these receptors is an adult with an advanced solid tumor such as melanoma, head and neck, liver or kidney cancer.

This clone was picked up one time. The rearrangement links TRBV5-4 to TRBJ2-7, with a weak D call TRBD2 (6 bases). The CDR3 has 13 amino acids. Deletions cut 4 bases from V and 6 bases from J, with 14 bases between. Germline V gene lookup returns CDR1 SGHNT and CDR2 YYREEE (reference sequence). CDR3 DNA: TGTGCCAGCAGCCAGGGAGGTGAAGTCGAGCAGTACTTC. Amino acid sequence: CASSQGGEVEQYF.

The gene calls are TRBV7-2 and TRBJ2-7; 7 bases fit TRBD2. J gave up 1 base and V 1 base, and 4 bases lay outside the gene matches. The germline CDR1 and CDR2 sequences are SGHTA and FQGNSA. This CDR3 contains 15 residues. This CDR3 is CASSLDAGASYEQYF. The DNA for the CDR3 is TGTGCCAGCAGCTTAGATGCGGGAGCTTCCTACGAGCAGTACTTC.

The J gene is TRBJ1-1, the V gene TRBV9, with unresolved D. Trimming cost V 0 bases and J 1 base, with 4 bases left between them. Germline CDR1 reads SGDLS; CDR2 reads YYNGEE. The CDR3 totals 13 residues. The CDR3 reads CASSVGWNTEAFF. The CDR3 nucleotides are TGTGCCAGCAGCGTAGGTTGGAACACTGAAGCTTTCTTT.

V gene TRBV4-3 combines with J gene TRBJ1-1; 7 bases fit TRBD1. The CDR3 covers 18 residues. Germline values: CDR1 LGHNA, CDR2 YSLEER. The ends lost 0 bases at V and 3 bases at J; junction bases unmatched: 13. The CDR3 loop is CASSQEALGTARHTEAFF. The DNA for the CDR3 is TGCGCCAGCAGCCAAGAGGCCCTCGGGACAGCTCGTCACACTGAAGCTTTCTTT.

This clone has only a few counts. This chain links TRBV5-1 with TRBJ2-3, with TRBD1 matching 8 bases. Germline V gene sequence: CDR1 SGHRS, CDR2 YFSETQ. V lost 4 bases, J lost 4 bases, and 5 bases stayed unmatched. CDR3 length: 14 residues. This CDR3 is CASSQDRAPDTQYF. Written as DNA, the CDR3 is TGCGCCAGCAGCCAGGACAGGGCCCCAGATACGCAGTATTTT.

This clone was found a few times. V and J are TRBV6-1 and TRBJ2-7; D possibly corresponds to TRBD1 (5 bases). V gave up 5 bases and J gave up 3 bases, with 11 bases separating them. Germline loops: CDR1 MNHNS, CDR2 SASEGT. CDR3 length: 13 amino acids. CDR3 sequence (DNA): TGTGCCAGCAGTCAGGGTGACGGCTACGAGCAGTACTTC. This sequence encodes CASSQGDGYEQYF.

The V call is TRBV5-1, the J call TRBJ2-7; no reliable D call. Trimming stripped 1 base from V and 3 bases from J, with 8 bases between. Germline V gene lookup returns CDR1 SGHRS and CDR2 YFSETQ. The length of the CDR3 is 13 residues. CDR3 sequence reads: CASSLSANYEQYF. DNA for the CDR3: TGCGCCAGCAGCTTGAGTGCTAACTACGAGCAGTACTTC.

This clone was seen once. This rearrangement joins TRBV7-6 to TRBJ2-3; D is uncertain. Germline V lookup: CDR1 SGHVS, CDR2 FNYEAQ. CDR3 length equals 13 residues. With 1 base removed from V and 6 bases from J, the gap between germline ends came to 8 bases. The CDR3, as DNA: TGTGCCAGCAGCTTAGGACGTGGGGATACGCAGTATTTT. Its translation: CASSLGRGDTQYF.

The rearrangement joins TRBV19 to TRBJ2-1; D remains unclear. Germline V CDR1 and CDR2: LNHDA, SQIVND (reference sequence). Between the trimmed V and J ends, which lost 3 bases and 8 bases, there was a span of 11 bases. The CDR3 is 13 residues long. This CDR3 is CASSILAVDEQFF. The CDR3 DNA is TGTGCCAGTAGTATCCTGGCAGTAGATGAGCAGTTCTTC. The whole variable domain, filled in from reference TRBV19 and TRBJ2-1, reads DGGITQSPKYLFRKEGQNVTLSCEQNLNHDAMYWYRQDPGQGLRLIYYSQIVNDFQKGDIAEGYSVSREKKESFPLTVTSAQKNPTAFYLCASSILAVDEQFFGPGTRLTVL.

The chain is built from TRBV5-1 and TRBJ2-3; the D gene is possibly TRBD2 (7 bases). Per germline, CDR1 SGHRS and CDR2 YFSETQ. V lost 4 bases and J 1 base, leaving 13 bases between the germline ends. The CDR3 sequence is 15 residues long. CDR3 amino acids: CASSLGGRGTDTQYF. The DNA of the CDR3 is TGCGCCAGCAGCCTGGGGGGGCGCGGCACAGATACGCAGTATTTT.

The V gene is TRBV5-6, the J gene TRBJ1-5; a possible D gene is TRBD1 (5 bases). This CDR3 has 14 amino acids. The germline V and J ends were trimmed by 4 bases and 6 bases, with 14 bases remaining between them. The germline V gene has CDR1 SGHDT and CDR2 YYEEEE. The chain's CDR3 is CASSRLQGGQPQHF. The CDR3 DNA is TGTGCCAGCAGCAGGCTCCAGGGAGGTCAGCCCCAGCATTTT.

The gene calls are TRBV6-5 and TRBJ1-5, with a tentative D call TRBD1 (6 bases). V lost 2 bases to trimming and J lost 5 bases, with 10 bases between them. The germline V gene encodes CDR1 MNHEY and CDR2 SVGAGI. This CDR3 region has 14 residues. CDR3 nucleotides: TGTGCCAGCAGTTACCAGGGGAGGGATCAGCCCCAGCATTTT. Protein: CASSYQGRDQPQHF.

The chain uses TRBV9 and TRBJ1-2, with D tentatively TRBD1 (5 bases). This CDR3 contains 14 residues. CDR1 SGDLS and CDR2 YYNGEE come from the germline V gene. Deletions cut 1 base from V and 3 bases from J, with 10 bases between. The CDR3 DNA reads as TGTGCCAGCAGCGTATTGGGGGAGCACTATGGCTACACCTTC. As protein: CASSVLGEHYGYTF.

The rearrangement uses TRBV4-1 and TRBJ1-5; D perhaps matches TRBD1 (5 bases). Germline V lookup: CDR1 MGHRA, CDR2 YSYEKL. V lost 0 bases and J 1 base, leaving 16 bases between the germline ends. The CDR3 contains 18 residues. The CDR3 is CASSQDQGGSPSNQPQHF. CDR3 bases: TGCGCCAGCAGCCAAGATCAGGGCGGGTCACCGAGCAATCAGCCCCAGCATTTT.

V gene TRBV12-5 combines with J gene TRBJ1-5; maybe TRBD1 (5 bases). V was cut by 2 bases and J by 3 bases, with 17 bases left in between. Germline CDR1 and CDR2: LGHNT and FRNRAP. The CDR3 loop spans 17 amino acids. CDR3 sequence: CASGLLVSNRLNQPQHF. For the CDR3, the DNA is TGTGCTAGTGGTTTGCTGGTCTCTAACAGGCTCAATCAGCCCCAGCATTTT. Complete variable domain (other parts from reference TRBV12-5 and TRBJ1-5): DARVTQTPRHKVTEMGQEVTMRCQPILGHNTVFWYRQTMMQGLELLAYFRNRAPLDDSGMPKDRFSAEMPDATLATLKIQPSEPRDSAVYFCASGLLVSNRLNQPQHFGDGTRLSIL.

The V gene is TRBV19, the J gene TRBJ1-1; D gene unclear. The CDR3 covers 13 residues. CDR1 LNHDA and CDR2 SQIVND come from the germline V gene (reference sequence). Between the trimmed V and J ends, which lost 6 bases and 5 bases, there was a span of 13 bases. The CDR3 sequence: CASRAVSATEAFF. CDR3 nucleotides: TGTGCCAGTAGGGCCGTATCGGCTACTGAAGCTTTCTTT.

This chain connects TRBV11-2 to TRBJ2-1; 10 positions agree with TRBD2. The V segment lost 0 bases and the J segment 8 bases; nucleotides outside the gene matches: 4. The CDR3 has 15 amino acids. Germline assignment: CDR1 SGHAT and CDR2 FQNNGV. CDR3 DNA sequence: TGTGCCAGCAGCTTAGATTGGCTAGCGGGAGATGAGCAGTTCTTC. Its protein is CASSLDWLAGDEQFF.

The gene calls are TRBV15 and TRBJ2-3, with D possibly matching TRBD2 (7 bases). V was clipped by 0 bases and J by 3 bases, with 13 bases between them. Germline assignment: CDR1 LNHNV and CDR2 YYDKDF (reference sequence). CDR3 size: 16 residues. DNA for the CDR3: TGTGCCACCAGCAGAGATCTGGGGGGGCGAACAGATACGCAGTATTTT. The encoded protein is CATSRDLGGRTDTQYF.

V gene TRBV18 combines with J gene TRBJ2-5; TRBD1 agrees at 7 bases. The CDR3 covers 14 residues. With 1 base clipped from V and 4 bases from J, the junction kept 3 bases outside the gene matches. Germline CDR1 reads KGHSH; CDR2 reads LQKENI. CDR3 sequence reads: CASSPQGAIETQYF. In DNA form, the CDR3 reads TGTGCCAGCTCACCACAGGGGGCAATAGAGACCCAGTACTTC.

This sequence joins TRBV20-1 and TRBJ1-2; D is unresolved. The CDR3 consists of 10 residues. Germline loops: CDR1 DFQATT, CDR2 SNEGSKA (reference sequence). Deletions cut 5 bases from V and 8 bases from J, with 9 bases between. DNA for the CDR3: TGCAGTGCTGGTCGGGAGGGCTACACCTTC. Translation: CSAGREGYTF.

The V call is TRBV11-3, the J call TRBJ2-6; weak D call: TRBD2 (6 bases). Between the trimmed V and J ends, which lost 4 bases and 0 bases, there was a span of 16 bases. The CDR3 has 18 amino acids. The V gene's germline CDR1 is SGHNT and CDR2 YENEEA. The CDR3 sequence: CASSYAGLTISGANVLTF. Written as DNA, the CDR3 is TGTGCCAGCAGCTACGCGGGACTGACAATCTCTGGGGCCAACGTCCTGACTTTC.

V usage is TRBV27 and J usage is TRBJ1-2, with D perhaps TRBD1 (6 bases). The CDR3 spans 18 residues. V gave up 2 bases and J gave up 0 bases, with 19 bases separating them. Germline V gives CDR1 MNHEY, CDR2 SMNVEV (reference sequence). DNA of the CDR3: TGTGCCAGCAGTTTACAACCCTCGTGGGGGCGAACTAACTATGGCTACACCTTC. It encodes CASSLQPSWGRTNYGYTF.

The gene calls are TRBV7-9 and TRBJ1-2; 9 bases agree with TRBD1. The CDR3 length is 14 residues. Germline V gene data show CDR1 as SEHNR and CDR2 as FQNEAQ (reference sequence). V was clipped by 5 bases and J by 8 bases; unmatched bases: 9. The CDR3 DNA reads TGTGCCAGCAGCCGGGGACAGGGAGGTTTGGGCTACACCTTC. Its translation is CASSRGQGGLGYTF.

The V and J genes are TRBV7-9 and TRBJ2-1; a possible D gene is TRBD2 (7 bases). V was trimmed by 5 bases and J by 8 bases, leaving 16 bases between them. Germline V gives CDR1 SEHNR, CDR2 FQNEAQ (reference sequence). CDR3 length equals 14 residues. In DNA form, the CDR3 reads TGTGCCAGCAGCCCCGGGGGGACAAGTTATGAGCAGTTCTTC. Protein product: CASSPGGTSYEQFF. The full variable domain, completed using reference TRBV7-9 and TRBJ2-1, is DTGVSQNPRHKITKRGQNVTFRCDPISEHNRLYWYRQTLGQGPEFLTYFQNEAQLEKSRLLSDRFSAERPKGSFSTLEIQRTEQGDSAMYLCASSPGGTSYEQFFGPGTRLTVL.

This clone has more than one count but fewer than ten. J is TRBJ2-7 and V is TRBV18; 7 positions match TRBD2. V was pared by 0 bases and J by 6 bases, with 14 bases of the junction left unmatched. The germline V gene encodes CDR1 KGHSH and CDR2 LQKENI. The CDR3 covers 17 residues. The CDR3 is CASSPPGGMRATGEQYF. CDR3 DNA: TGTGCCAGCTCACCACCGGGGGGGATGAGGGCTACGGGCGAGCAGTACTTC. The full variable domain, its missing parts supplied by reference TRBV18 and TRBJ2-7, is NAGVMQNPRHLVRRRGQEARLRCSPMKGHSHVYWYRQLPEEGLKFMVYLQKENIIDESGMPKERFSAEFPKEGPSILRIQQVVRGDSAAYFCASSPPGGMRATGEQYFGPGTRLTVT.

The chain links TRBV6-4 to TRBJ2-6; D perhaps matches TRBD1 (6 bases). The CDR3 loop spans 17 amino acids. Trimming left V 6 bases short and J 0 bases short, with 15 bases between. Germline assignment: CDR1 MRHNA and CDR2 SNTAGT. The CDR3 region is CASSRDTGLSGANVLTF. Here the CDR3 DNA reads TGTGCCAGCAGCCGGGACACCGGCCTCTCTGGGGCCAACGTCCTGACTTTC.

The chain recombines TRBV5-1 with TRBJ1-1, with a tentative D call TRBD1 (5 bases). V was shortened by 0 bases and J by 5 bases, with 14 bases between the two germline ends. The CDR3 extends over 15 amino acids. The germline V gene has CDR1 SGHRS and CDR2 YFSETQ. CDR3 in DNA: TGCGCCAGCAGCTTGGTAGCAGGGACGGGGACTGAAGCTTTCTTT. It encodes CASSLVAGTGTEAFF.